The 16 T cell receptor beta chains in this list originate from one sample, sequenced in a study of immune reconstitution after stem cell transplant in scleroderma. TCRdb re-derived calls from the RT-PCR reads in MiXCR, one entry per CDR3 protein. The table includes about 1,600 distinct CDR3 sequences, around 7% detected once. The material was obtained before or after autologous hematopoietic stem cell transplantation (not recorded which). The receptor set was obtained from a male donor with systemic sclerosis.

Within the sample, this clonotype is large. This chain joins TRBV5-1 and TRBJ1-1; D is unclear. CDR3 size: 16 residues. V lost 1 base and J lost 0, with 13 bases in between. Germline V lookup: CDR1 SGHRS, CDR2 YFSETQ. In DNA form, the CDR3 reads TGCGCCAGCAGCTTGACTGCGCGGGCCCTGAACACTGAAGCTTTCTTT. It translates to CASSLTARALNTEAFF.

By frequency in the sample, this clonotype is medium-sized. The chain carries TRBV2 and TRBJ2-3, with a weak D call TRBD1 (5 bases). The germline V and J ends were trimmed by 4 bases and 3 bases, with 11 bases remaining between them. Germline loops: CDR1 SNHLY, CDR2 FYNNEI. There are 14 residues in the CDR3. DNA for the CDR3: TGTGCCAGCAGTGTGGACACCGAGACAGATACGCAGTATTTT. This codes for CASSVDTETDTQYF.

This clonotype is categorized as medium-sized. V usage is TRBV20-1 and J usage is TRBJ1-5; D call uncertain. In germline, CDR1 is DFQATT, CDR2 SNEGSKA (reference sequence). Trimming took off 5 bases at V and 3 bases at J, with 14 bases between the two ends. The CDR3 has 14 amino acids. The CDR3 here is CSAADPEDNQPQHF. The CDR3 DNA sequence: TGCAGTGCTGCGGACCCCGAGGACAATCAGCCCCAGCATTTT.

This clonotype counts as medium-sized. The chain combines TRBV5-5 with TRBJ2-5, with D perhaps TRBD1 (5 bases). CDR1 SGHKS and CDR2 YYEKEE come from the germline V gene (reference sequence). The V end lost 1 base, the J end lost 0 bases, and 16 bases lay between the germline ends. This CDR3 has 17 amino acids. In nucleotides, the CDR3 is TGTGCCAGCAGCTTGATCCCCGCGACAGCCTACCAAGAGACCCAGTACTTC. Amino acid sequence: CASSLIPATAYQETQYF. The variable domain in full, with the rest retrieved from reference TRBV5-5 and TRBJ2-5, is DAGVTQSPTHLIKTRGQQVTLRCSPISGHKSVSWYQQVLGQGPQFIFQYYEKEERGRGNFPDRFSARQFPNYSSELNVNALLLGDSALYLCASSLIPATAYQETQYFGPGTRLLVL.

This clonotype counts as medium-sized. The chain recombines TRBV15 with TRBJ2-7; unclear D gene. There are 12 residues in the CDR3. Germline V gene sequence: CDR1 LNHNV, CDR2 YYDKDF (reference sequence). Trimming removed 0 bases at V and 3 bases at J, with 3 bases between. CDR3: CATSRDGYEQYF. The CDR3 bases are TGTGCCACCAGCAGAGATGGCTACGAGCAGTACTTC.

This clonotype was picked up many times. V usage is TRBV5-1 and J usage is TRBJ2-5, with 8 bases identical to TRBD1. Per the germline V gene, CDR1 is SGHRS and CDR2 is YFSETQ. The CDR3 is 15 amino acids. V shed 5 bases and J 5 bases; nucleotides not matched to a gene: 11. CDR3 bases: TGCGCCAGCAGACAAAGGGCAGGGGGCGCGGAGACCCAGTACTTC. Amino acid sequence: CASRQRAGGAETQYF.

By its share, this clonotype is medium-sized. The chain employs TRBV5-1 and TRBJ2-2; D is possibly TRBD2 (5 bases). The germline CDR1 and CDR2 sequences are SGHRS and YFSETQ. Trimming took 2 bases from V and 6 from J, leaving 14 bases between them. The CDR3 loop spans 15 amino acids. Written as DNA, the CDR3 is TGCGCCAGCAGCTTCGGAGGCCTGAGCGCCGGGGAGCTGTTTTTT. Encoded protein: CASSFGGLSAGELFF.

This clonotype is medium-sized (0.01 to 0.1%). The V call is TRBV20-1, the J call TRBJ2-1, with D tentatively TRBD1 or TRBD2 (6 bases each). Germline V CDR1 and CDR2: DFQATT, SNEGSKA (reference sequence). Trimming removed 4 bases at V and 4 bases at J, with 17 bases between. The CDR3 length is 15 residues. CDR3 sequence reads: CSAIRPGARYNEQFF. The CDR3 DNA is TGCAGTGCTATCCGGCCGGGGGCGAGGTACAATGAGCAGTTCTTC.

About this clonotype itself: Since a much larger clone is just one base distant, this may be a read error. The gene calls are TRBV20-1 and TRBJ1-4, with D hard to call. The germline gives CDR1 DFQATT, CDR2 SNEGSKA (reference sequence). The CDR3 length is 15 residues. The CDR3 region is CSASPRFATNEKLLF. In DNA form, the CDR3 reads TGCAGTGCTTCCCCCCGGTTTGCAACTAATGAAAAACTGCTTTTT.

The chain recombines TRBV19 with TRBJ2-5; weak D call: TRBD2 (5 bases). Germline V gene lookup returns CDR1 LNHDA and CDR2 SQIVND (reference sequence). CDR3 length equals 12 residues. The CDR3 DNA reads TGTGCTGCTAGGGCGGTCGAGGGGACCCAGTACTTC. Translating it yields CAARAVEGTQYF.

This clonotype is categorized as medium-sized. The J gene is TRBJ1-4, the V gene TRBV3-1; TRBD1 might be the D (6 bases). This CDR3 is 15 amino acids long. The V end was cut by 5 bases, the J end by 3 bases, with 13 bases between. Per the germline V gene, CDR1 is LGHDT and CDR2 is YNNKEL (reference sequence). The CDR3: CASSTPQGSNEKLFF. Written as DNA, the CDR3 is TGTGCCAGCAGCACCCCACAGGGTTCTAATGAAAAACTGTTTTTT.

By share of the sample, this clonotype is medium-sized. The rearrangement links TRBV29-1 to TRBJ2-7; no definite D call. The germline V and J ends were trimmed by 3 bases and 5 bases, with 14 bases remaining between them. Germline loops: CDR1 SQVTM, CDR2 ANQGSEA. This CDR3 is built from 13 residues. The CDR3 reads CSVEGDTSDEQYF. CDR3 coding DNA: TGCAGCGTTGAGGGCGACACGAGCGACGAGCAGTACTTC.

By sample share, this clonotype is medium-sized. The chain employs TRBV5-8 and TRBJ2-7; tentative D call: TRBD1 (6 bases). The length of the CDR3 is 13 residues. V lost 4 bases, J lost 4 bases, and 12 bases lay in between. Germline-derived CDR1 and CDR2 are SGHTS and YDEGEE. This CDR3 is CASSEQGPYEQYF. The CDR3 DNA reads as TGTGCCAGCAGCGAGCAGGGGCCGTACGAGCAGTACTTC.

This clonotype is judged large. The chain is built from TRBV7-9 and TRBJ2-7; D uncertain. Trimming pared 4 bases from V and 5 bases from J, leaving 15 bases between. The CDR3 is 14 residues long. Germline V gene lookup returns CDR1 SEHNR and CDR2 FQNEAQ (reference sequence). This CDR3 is CASSSPTQWDEQYF. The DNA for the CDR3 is TGTGCCAGCAGCTCCCCTACCCAGTGGGACGAGCAGTACTTC.

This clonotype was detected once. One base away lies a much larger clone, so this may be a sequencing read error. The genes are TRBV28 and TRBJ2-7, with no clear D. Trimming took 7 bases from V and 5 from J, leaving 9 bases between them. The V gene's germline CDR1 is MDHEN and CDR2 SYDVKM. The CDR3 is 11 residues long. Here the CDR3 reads CASKETNEQYF. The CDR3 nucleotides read TGTGCCAGCAAAGAAACCAACGAGCAGTACTTC.

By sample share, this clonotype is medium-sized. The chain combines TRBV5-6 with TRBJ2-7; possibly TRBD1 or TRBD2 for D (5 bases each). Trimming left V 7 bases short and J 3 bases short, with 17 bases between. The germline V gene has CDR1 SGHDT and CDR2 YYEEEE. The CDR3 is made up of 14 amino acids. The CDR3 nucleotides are TGTGCCAGCCACCTCTGGGGGAGTTACTACGAGCAGTACTTC. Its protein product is CASHLWGSYYEQYF.